Listed below are T cell receptor beta chains from one sample, sequenced in a study of OX40 agonist ivuxolimab in advanced cancers. TCRdb's table, derived via immunoSEQ multiplex PCR, lists solely in-frame clones and lacks some. The top ten clones hold approximately 8% of a sample with tens of thousands of clones, just over 85% of them seen once. The material was CD4+ or CD8+ T cells sorted from blood, obtained in a trial of the OX40 agonist ivuxolimab. The source of these receptors is an adult with an advanced solid tumor such as melanoma, head and neck, liver or kidney cancer. Each CDR3 is given with its conserved first and last residue. The order of the fields is D gene, V gene, J gene, clone size, CDR3 DNA, CDR3 protein. D genes are given only for firm matches. Clone size, where shown, is once, few, many, or a class for clones that have expanded.

NA	TRBV7-6	TRBJ2-6	NA	TGTGCCAGCAGCTTAGTTGGCTCTGGGGCCAACGTCCTGACTTTC	CASSLVGSGANVLTF
TRBD2	TRBV11-2	TRBJ2-5	NA	TGTGCCAGCAGCTTAGGTTCAGCGGGACTAGCGGGCGAAGAGACCCAGTACTTC	CASSLGSAGLAGEETQYF
NA	TRBV2	TRBJ1-6	few	TGTGCCAGCAGTGAAGGCCGGGGCTCGCCCCTCCACTTT	CASSEGRGSPLHF
NA	TRBV6-6	TRBJ1-1	NA	TGTGCCAGCACTGCGACGGCGGGGCCCAACACTGAAGCTTTCTTT	CASTATAGPNTEAFF
NA	TRBV7-3	TRBJ2-3	NA	TGTGCCAGCAGCTCCCAGGGTGAGGGAACGCAGTATTTT	CASSSQGEGTQYF
NA	TRBV4-1	TRBJ1-5	NA	TGCGCCAGCAGCCCCCGGGGGGACATCGAGCCCCAGCATTTT	CASSPRGDIEPQHF
TRBD1	TRBV11-3	TRBJ2-2	NA	TGTGCCAGCAGCACCCCGACAGGGCGGAACACCGGGGAGCTGTTTTTT	CASSTPTGRNTGELFF
TRBD1	TRBV16	TRBJ1-3	once	TGTGCCAGCAGCCAATATGGGACAGTTTCTGGAAACACCATATATTTT	CASSQYGTVSGNTIYF
TRBD1	TRBV7-8	TRBJ1-2	NA	TGTGCCAGCAGCTCCGTCCCGGGACAGGGATTAAGGGCCGGCTACACCTTC	CASSSVPGQGLRAGYTF
NA	TRBV11-2	TRBJ2-2	NA	TGTGCCAGCAGCTTGGCTGAAACCGGGGAGCTGTTTTTT	CASSLAETGELFF
NA	TRBV30	TRBJ2-1	NA	TGTGCCTGGACTCGGGGGCTATCCTACAATGAGCAGTTCTTC	CAWTRGLSYNEQFF
TRBD2	TRBV7-2	TRBJ2-7	NA	TGTGCCAGCAGCTTAGTTAGCGGGGCACACGAGCAGTACTTC	CASSLVSGAHEQYF
NA	TRBV21-1	TRBJ1-6	once	TGTGCCACCAGCAACAGGTTCCCGTCCTCTTCACCCCTCCACTTT	CATSNRFPSSSPLHF
NA	TRBV2	TRBJ1-6	NA	TGTGCCAGCAAAGGAGGAGGGGCTTATAATTCACCCCTCCACTTT	CASKGGGAYNSPLHF
TRBD1	TRBV5-1	TRBJ2-7	NA	TGCGCCAGCAGCACGGGACAGGGGGCGCATGAGCAGTACTTC	CASSTGQGAHEQYF
NA	TRBV7-9	TRBJ1-1	NA	TGTGCCAGCAGCAAGGGGCCTTATGAAGCTTTCTTT	CASSKGPYEAFF
NA	TRBV5-6	TRBJ2-3	NA	TGTGCCAGCAGCCTAGGACCGTCCACCCAAGATACGCAGTATTTT	CASSLGPSTQDTQYF
TRBD1	TRBV6-1	TRBJ2-2	NA	TGTGCCACGAAGACCGGGACAGATAACACCGGGGAGCTGTTTTTT	CATKTGTDNTGELFF
NA	TRBV5-6	TRBJ1-2	NA	TGTGCCAGCATGATGGGGCGGGGTGGCTACACCTTC	CASMMGRGGYTF
NA	TRBV7-2	TRBJ2-7	NA	TGTGCCAGCAGCTTAGAGGTTTCCGGAGCGACGGGGCAGTACTTC	CASSLEVSGATGQYF
NA	TRBV27	TRBJ1-2	NA	TGTGCCAGCAAGCAGCTGTCAACCACTAACTATGGCTACACCTTC	CASKQLSTTNYGYTF
NA	TRBV11-2	TRBJ1-3	once	TGTGCCAGCAGCTCGTCCACTACGTCTGGAAACACCATATATTTT	CASSSSTTSGNTIYF
NA	TRBV5-4	TRBJ1-1	NA	TGTGCCAGCAGCTGGGGGGCAGAAGGGGGTGAAGCTTTCTTT	CASSWGAEGGEAFF
TRBD1	TRBV2	TRBJ1-6	NA	TGTGCCAGCGGACCCCGGGACAGGGGGAATTCACCCCTCCACTTT	CASGPRDRGNSPLHF
NA	TRBV5-4	TRBJ2-7	NA	TGTGCCAGCAGCCGGACAGCTTCCGAGCAGTACTTC	CASSRTASEQYF
NA	TRBV18	TRBJ1-5	NA	TGTGCCAGCTCACCCACCGGGAATAGCAATCAGCCCCAGCATTTT	CASSPTGNSNQPQHF
TRBD1	TRBV29-1	TRBJ1-2	NA	TGCAGCTCCTACAGGGGGGAGGTCTACACCTTC	CSSYRGEVYTF
NA	TRBV6-6	TRBJ1-5	NA	TGTGCCAGCAGTTTCCCTGGGCGGGAAAAGCCCCAGCATTTT	CASSFPGREKPQHF
TRBD1	TRBV30	TRBJ1-4	NA	TGTGCTACTACCGGGACAGGGGGCACTAATGAAAAACTGTTTTTT	CATTGTGGTNEKLFF
TRBD2	TRBV15	TRBJ2-4	NA	TGTGCCACCAGCAGAGATCGCGGGGGTAAAAACATTCAGTACTTC	CATSRDRGGKNIQYF
NA	TRBV7-8	TRBJ1-1	NA	TGTGCCAGCAGCTTAATGGGTTTCATGAACACTGAAGCTTTCTTT	CASSLMGFMNTEAFF
NA	TRBV9	TRBJ2-2	NA	TGTGCCAGCAGCGTAGGTTCCGGGACAACCACCGGGGAGCTGTTTTTT	CASSVGSGTTTGELFF
NA	TRBV7-2	TRBJ1-1	NA	TGTGCCAGCAGCTTAGACATCGGGTGGAACACTGAAGCTTTCTTT	CASSLDIGWNTEAFF
NA	TRBV6-1	TRBJ2-7	many	TGTGCCAGCAGCCGTAGTCCGCACGAGCAGTACTTC	CASSRSPHEQYF
NA	TRBV2	TRBJ1-5	NA	TGTGCCAGCAGTGAGGAGGGGAGCAATCAGCCCCAGCATTTT	CASSEEGSNQPQHF
NA	TRBV6-5	TRBJ1-1	NA	TGTGCCAGCAGTACGGGAAGTAGGGGTAAAACTGAAGCTTTCTTT	CASSTGSRGKTEAFF
TRBD1	TRBV6-6	TRBJ2-1	NA	TGTGCCAGCAGTAACCGGGACAGGGGATACAATGAGCAGTTCTTC	CASSNRDRGYNEQFF
NA	TRBV9	TRBJ1-1	NA	TGTGCCAGCAGCGTACAGGGTAACACTGAAGCTTTCTTT	CASSVQGNTEAFF
NA	TRBV5-1	TRBJ2-7	once	TGCGCCAGCAGCCCGGACGTCAGGCGCGAGCAGTACTTC	CASSPDVRREQYF
TRBD2	TRBV7-2	TRBJ2-2	NA	TGTGCCAGCAGCTTAGGGGATAGCGGGGCGACTATAAACACCGGGGAGCTGTTTTTT	CASSLGDSGATINTGELFF
NA	TRBV19	TRBJ2-5	NA	TGTGCCAGTAGTACAGATCAAGAGACCCAGTACTTC	CASSTDQETQYF
NA	TRBV7-8	TRBJ1-6	NA	TGTGCCAGCAGCTTAAATACAGGACCTATTTATAATTCACCCCTCCACTTT	CASSLNTGPIYNSPLHF
NA	TRBV29-1	TRBJ1-1	NA	TGCTATGCTCGCAGGGCGGACACTGAAGCTTTCTTT	CYARRADTEAFF
TRBD1	TRBV9	TRBJ2-7	NA	TGTGCCAGCAGCCTAGGGGACAGGGACCCCTACGAGCAGTACTTC	CASSLGDRDPYEQYF
NA	TRBV10-3	TRBJ2-7	NA	TGTGCCACTTATAACGGAGGGCAAACTCAAGAGCAGTACTTC	CATYNGGQTQEQYF
NA	TRBV7-9	TRBJ2-3	NA	TGTGCCAGCAGCTTAGCGTCGGGTAGCACAGATACGCAGTATTTT	CASSLASGSTDTQYF
NA	TRBV11-3	TRBJ2-7	NA	TGTGCCAGCAGCTTAGTTGTGGTCCAGACCTACGAGCAGTACTTC	CASSLVVVQTYEQYF
TRBD1	TRBV12-5	TRBJ2-7	NA	TGTGCTAGTGGTGAGACCACACAAAACAGGGGCTCTAGGTACGAGCAGTACTTC	CASGETTQNRGSRYEQYF
NA	TRBV27	TRBJ2-2	NA	TGTGCCAGCAGTACTCCGGGGGCCGGGGAGCTGTTTTTT	CASSTPGAGELFF
NA	TRBV5-1	TRBJ1-6	NA	TGCGCCAGCAGCTCTCGGGACAATAATTCACCCCTCCACTTT	CASSSRDNNSPLHF
TRBD1	TRBV9	TRBJ2-2	once	TGTGCCAGCAGCGTAGGGACAGGGGGAACCGGGGAGCTGTTTTTT	CASSVGTGGTGELFF
NA	TRBV19	TRBJ2-3	NA	TGTGCCAGTAGTATCGGGGGTAGCACAGATACGCAGTATTTT	CASSIGGSTDTQYF
TRBD1	TRBV7-2	TRBJ1-5	NA	TGTGCCAGCAGCCCGGGACAGTTCAATCAGCCCCAGCATTTT	CASSPGQFNQPQHF
NA	TRBV7-9	TRBJ2-7	NA	TGTGCCAGCAGCTTAGCGTTGTTACCGGGCCTCTACGAGCAGTACTTC	CASSLALLPGLYEQYF
TRBD1	TRBV19	TRBJ1-3	few	TGTGCCAGTAGTACATTGACAGGGGCCACTGGAAACACCATATATTTT	CASSTLTGATGNTIYF